The sequence of this T cell receptor (beta chain) was determined in a study of T cell responses to AZD1222 COVID-19 vaccine. Overall study results and limits: At study baseline, merely six AZD1222 recipients were seropositive.

TCRdb keeps only in-frame clones here, not all; method: immunoSEQ multiplex PCR. This table holds 130,000 or so clones, around 92% found once. Worth noting for this clone: As yet, its antigen is unknown.

The V gene lost 6 bases and the J gene lost 2 bases, with 15 bases spanning the gap. Per germline, CDR1 SGHRS and CDR2 YFSETQ. The CDR3 totals 14 residues. The chain joins TRBV5-1 to TRBJ2-7, with a tentative D call TRBD1 (6 bases). The clonotype originates from an adult in good health. Sequences were derived from peripheral blood, sampled on day 0 of AZD1222 vaccination. CDR3 in amino acids: CASKTSGTTYEQYF. CDR3 DNA: TGCGCCAGCAAGACTTCCGGGACAACCTACGAGCAGTACTTC. Full variable domain (outside the CDR3, taken from reference TRBV5-1 and TRBJ2-7): KAGVTQTPRYLIKTRGQQVTLSCSPISGHRSVSWYQQTPGQGLQFLFEYFSETQRNKGNFPGRFSGRQFSNSRSEMNVSTLELGDSALYLCASKTSGTTYEQYFGPGTRLTVT.